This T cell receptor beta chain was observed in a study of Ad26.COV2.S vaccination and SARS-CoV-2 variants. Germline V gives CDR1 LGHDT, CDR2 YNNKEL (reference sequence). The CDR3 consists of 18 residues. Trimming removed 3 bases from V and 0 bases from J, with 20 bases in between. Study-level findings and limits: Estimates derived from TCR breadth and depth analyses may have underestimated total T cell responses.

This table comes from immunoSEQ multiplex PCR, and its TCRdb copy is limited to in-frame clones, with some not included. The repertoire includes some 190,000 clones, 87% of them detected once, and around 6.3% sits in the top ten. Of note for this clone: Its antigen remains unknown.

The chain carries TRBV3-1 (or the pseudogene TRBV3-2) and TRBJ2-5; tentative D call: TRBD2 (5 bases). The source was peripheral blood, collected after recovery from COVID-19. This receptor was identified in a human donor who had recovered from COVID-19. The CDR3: CASSHPRLERSDQETQYF. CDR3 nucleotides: TGTGCCAGCAGCCATCCCCGTCTGGAGCGGAGCGACCAAGAGACCCAGTACTTC.